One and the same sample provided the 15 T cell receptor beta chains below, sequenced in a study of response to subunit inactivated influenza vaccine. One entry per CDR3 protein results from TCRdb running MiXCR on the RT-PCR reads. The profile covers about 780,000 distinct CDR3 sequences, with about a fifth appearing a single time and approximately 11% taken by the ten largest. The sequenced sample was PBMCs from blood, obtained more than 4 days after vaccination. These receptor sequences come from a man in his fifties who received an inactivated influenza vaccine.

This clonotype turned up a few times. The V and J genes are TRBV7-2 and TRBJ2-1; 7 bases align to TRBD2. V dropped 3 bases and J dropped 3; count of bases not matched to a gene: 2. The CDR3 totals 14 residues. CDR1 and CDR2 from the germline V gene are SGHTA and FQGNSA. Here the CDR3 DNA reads TGTGCCAGCAGCTTCCGGGACTACTACAATGAGCAGTTCTTC. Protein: CASSFRDYYNEQFF.

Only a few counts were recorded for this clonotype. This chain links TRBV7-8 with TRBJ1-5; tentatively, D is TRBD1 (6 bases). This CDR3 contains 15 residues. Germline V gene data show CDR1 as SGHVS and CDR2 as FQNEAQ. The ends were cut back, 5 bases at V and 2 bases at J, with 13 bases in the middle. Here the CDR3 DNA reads TGTGCCAGCAGCGCCCACGGGGGCGGCAATCAGCCCCAGCATTTT. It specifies CASSAHGGGNQPQHF.

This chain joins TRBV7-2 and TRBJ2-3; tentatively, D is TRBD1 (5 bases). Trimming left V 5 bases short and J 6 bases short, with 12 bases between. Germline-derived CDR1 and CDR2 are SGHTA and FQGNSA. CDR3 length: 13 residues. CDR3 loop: CASSQGPPDTQYF. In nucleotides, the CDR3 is TGTGCCAGCAGCCAGGGCCCGCCCGATACGCAGTATTTT. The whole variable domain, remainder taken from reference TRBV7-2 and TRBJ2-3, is GAGVSQSPSNKVTEKGKDVELRCDPISGHTALYWYRQSLGQGLEFLIYFQGNSAPDKSGLPSDRFSAERTGGSVSTLTIQRTQQEDSAVYLCASSQGPPDTQYFGPGTRLTVL.

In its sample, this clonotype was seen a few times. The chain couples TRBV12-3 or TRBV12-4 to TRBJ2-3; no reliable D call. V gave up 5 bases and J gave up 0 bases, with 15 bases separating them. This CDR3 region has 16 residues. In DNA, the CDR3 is TGTGCCAGCAGTCCCCCCGGGCGATCTAGCACAGATACGCAGTATTTT. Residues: CASSPPGRSSTDTQYF.

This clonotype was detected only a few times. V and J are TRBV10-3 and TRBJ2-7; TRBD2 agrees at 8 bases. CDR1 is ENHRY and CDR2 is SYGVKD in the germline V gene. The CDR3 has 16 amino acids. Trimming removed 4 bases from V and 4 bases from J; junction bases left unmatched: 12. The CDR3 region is CAISGGLGRDEYEQYF. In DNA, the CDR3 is TGTGCCATCAGTGGGGGACTCGGGAGGGATGAATACGAGCAGTACTTC.

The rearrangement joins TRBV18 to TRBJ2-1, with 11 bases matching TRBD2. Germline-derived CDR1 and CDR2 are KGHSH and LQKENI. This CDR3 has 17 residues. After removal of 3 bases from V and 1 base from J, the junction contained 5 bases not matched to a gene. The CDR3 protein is CASSPRLAGRSYNEQFF. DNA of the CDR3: TGTGCCAGCTCACCGCGACTAGCGGGGAGGTCCTACAATGAGCAGTTCTTC.

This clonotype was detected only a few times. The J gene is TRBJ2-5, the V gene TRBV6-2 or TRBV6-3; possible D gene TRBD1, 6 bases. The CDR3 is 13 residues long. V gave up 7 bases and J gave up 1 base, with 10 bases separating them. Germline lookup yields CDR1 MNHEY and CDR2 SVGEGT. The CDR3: CASTGQSQETQYF. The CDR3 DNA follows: TGTGCCAGCACCGGACAGAGCCAAGAGACCCAGTACTTC.

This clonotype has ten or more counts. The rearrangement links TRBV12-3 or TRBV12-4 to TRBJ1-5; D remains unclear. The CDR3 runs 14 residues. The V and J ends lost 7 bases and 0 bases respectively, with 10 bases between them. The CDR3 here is CASKIGYSNQPQHF. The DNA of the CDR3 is TGTGCCAGCAAAATCGGATATAGCAATCAGCCCCAGCATTTT.

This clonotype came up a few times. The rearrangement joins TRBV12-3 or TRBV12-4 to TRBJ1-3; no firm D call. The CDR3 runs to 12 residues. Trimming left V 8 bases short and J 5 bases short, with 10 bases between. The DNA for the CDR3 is TGTGCCAGCCGCTTACGCCGAAACACCATATATTTT. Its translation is CASRLRRNTIYF.

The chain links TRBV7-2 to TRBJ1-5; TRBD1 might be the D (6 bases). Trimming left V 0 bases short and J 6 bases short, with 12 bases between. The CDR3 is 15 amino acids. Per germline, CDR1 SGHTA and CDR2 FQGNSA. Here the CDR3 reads CASSLAGTLGQPQHF. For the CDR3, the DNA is TGTGCCAGCAGCTTAGCGGGGACATTAGGTCAGCCCCAGCATTTT.

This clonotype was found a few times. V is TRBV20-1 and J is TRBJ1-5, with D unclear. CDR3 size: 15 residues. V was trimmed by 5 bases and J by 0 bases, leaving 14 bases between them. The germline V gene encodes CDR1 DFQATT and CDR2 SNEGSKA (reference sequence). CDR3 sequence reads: CSALTRSNSNQPQHF. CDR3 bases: TGCAGTGCTCTCACACGAAGTAATAGCAATCAGCCCCAGCATTTT.

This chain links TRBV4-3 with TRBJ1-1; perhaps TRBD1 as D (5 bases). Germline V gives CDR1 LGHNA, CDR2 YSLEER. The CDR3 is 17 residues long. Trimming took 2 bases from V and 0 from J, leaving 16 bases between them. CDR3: CASSQSATRVLNTEAFF. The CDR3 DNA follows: TGCGCCAGCAGCCAAAGCGCAACCAGGGTCCTGAACACTGAAGCTTTCTTT.

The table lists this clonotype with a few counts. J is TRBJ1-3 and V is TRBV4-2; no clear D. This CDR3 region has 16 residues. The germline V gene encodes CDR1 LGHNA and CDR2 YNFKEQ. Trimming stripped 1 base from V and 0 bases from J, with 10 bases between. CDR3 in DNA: TGTGCCAGCAGCCAAGGACTTGTGAGCTCTGGAAACACCATATATTTT. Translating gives CASSQGLVSSGNTIYF.

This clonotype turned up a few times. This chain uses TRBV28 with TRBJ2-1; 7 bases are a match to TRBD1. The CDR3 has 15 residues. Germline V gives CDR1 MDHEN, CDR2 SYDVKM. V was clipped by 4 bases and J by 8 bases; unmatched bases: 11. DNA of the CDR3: TGTGCCAGCAGTTCCGGACAGGACCCCTGGGATGAGCAGTTCTTC. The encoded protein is CASSSGQDPWDEQFF. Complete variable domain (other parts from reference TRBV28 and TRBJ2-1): DVKVTQSSRYLVKRTGEKVFLECVQDMDHENMFWYRQDPGLGLRLIYFSYDVKMKEKGDIPEGYSVSREKKERFSLILESASTNQTSMYLCASSSGQDPWDEQFFGPGTRLTVL.

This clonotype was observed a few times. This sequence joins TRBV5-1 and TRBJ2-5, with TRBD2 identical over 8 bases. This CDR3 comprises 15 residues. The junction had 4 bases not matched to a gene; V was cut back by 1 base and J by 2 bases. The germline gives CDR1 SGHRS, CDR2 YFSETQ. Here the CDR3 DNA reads TGCGCCAGCAGCTTGTTGTCTAGCGGGCAAGAGACCCAGTACTTC. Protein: CASSLLSSGQETQYF.